Each of the 20 T cell receptor beta chains below was sequenced from the same sample in a study of regulatory T cells in long-lasting Graves disease. Construction of the TCR beta libraries employed iRepertoire HTBI primers in conjunction with Arm-PCR of CDR3 regions. TCRdb processed the multiplex PCR reads anew with MiXCR; each CDR3 protein has one entry. The sample records 200,000 to 250,000 distinct CDR3 sequences, about 17% being singletons. Time point noted: newly diagnosed GD, antithyroid drugs for less than 3 months. Making the TCR library involved RNA that had been extracted from PBMCs. The sequences come from peripheral blood mononuclear cells (PBMCs), collected at new diagnosis, from a patient treated with antithyroid drugs. These receptor sequences come from a female donor with Graves disease.

In this sample, this clonotype turned up many times. This chain links TRBV18 with TRBJ2-1, with 9 bases fitting TRBD2. Unmatched junction bases numbered 4, after V lost 2 bases and J lost 5 bases. Germline V CDR1 and CDR2: KGHSH, LQKENI. This CDR3 comprises 15 residues. CDR3 protein: CASSPSSGKDNEQFF. The CDR3 nucleotides are TGTGCCAGCTCACCATCTAGCGGGAAGGACAATGAGCAGTTCTTC.

Ten or more counts support this clonotype. This chain joins TRBV7-2 and TRBJ2-3, with a tentative D call TRBD2 (7 bases). Trimming removed 5 bases at V and 5 bases at J, with 17 bases between. The CDR3 contains 15 residues. CDR1 and CDR2 (germline): SGHTA, FQGNSA. This CDR3 reads CASSPRGGLGDTQYF. The CDR3 DNA sequence: TGTGCCAGCAGCCCTCGCGGGGGCCTCGGAGATACGCAGTATTTT.

This clonotype has at least ten counts. This chain joins TRBV5-1 and TRBJ2-3; 8 positions match TRBD2. CDR3 length equals 16 residues. Germline V lookup: CDR1 SGHRS, CDR2 YFSETQ. V was pared by 6 bases and J by 5 bases, with 14 bases of the junction left unmatched. CDR3 region: CASNSSLAVLEDTQYF. The CDR3 region has the DNA TGCGCCAGCAACTCCTCACTAGCGGTCCTTGAAGATACGCAGTATTTT.

This clonotype was counted a few times. This chain uses TRBV10-2 with TRBJ2-5; 12 bases line up with TRBD2. V lost 4 bases and J lost 5; bases outside the gene matches: 11. CDR1 WSHSY and CDR2 SAAADI come from the germline V gene. CDR3 size: 17 residues. This CDR3 reads CASSVRPLAGGPETQYF. DNA of the CDR3: TGCGCCAGCAGTGTCCGACCTCTAGCGGGAGGGCCTGAGACCCAGTACTTC.

CDR3: CASSLEGEFTATNEKLFF. The CDR3 nucleotides read TGTGCCAGCAGCTTGGAGGGAGAGTTCACAGCAACTAATGAAAAACTGTTTTTT. The chain joins TRBV5-6 to TRBJ1-4; no reliable D call. CDR1 is SGHDT, CDR2 YYEEEE, per germline. Trimming pared 0 bases from V and 0 bases from J, leaving 15 bases between. The CDR3 is 18 residues long.

A few counts support this clonotype. The V call is TRBV19, the J call TRBJ2-7, with TRBD1 matching 7 bases. V trimming: 5 bases; J trimming: 2 bases; junction bases outside the gene matches: 6. Germline V gives CDR1 LNHDA, CDR2 SQIVND (reference sequence). The CDR3 consists of 14 residues. The CDR3 bases are TGTGCCAGTAGTCCCCCGACAGGGCCCTACGAGCAGTACTTC. Its protein is CASSPPTGPYEQYF.

This clonotype was recorded at least ten times. The chain has TRBV27 and TRBJ1-1; D is undetermined. V was pared by 5 bases and J by 1 base, with 14 bases between. CDR1 is MNHEY, CDR2 SMNVEV, per germline (reference sequence). This CDR3 is 15 amino acids long. Here the CDR3 reads CASSPQTWTNTEAFF. CDR3 DNA: TGTGCCAGCAGTCCGCAGACCTGGACGAACACTGAAGCTTTCTTT.

This clonotype was counted at least ten times. This sequence joins TRBV7-9 and TRBJ2-7, with 7 bases that match TRBD2. Germline loops: CDR1 SEHNR, CDR2 FQNEAQ (reference sequence). The CDR3 contains 15 residues. J lost 0 bases, V lost 5 bases, and 7 bases had no gene match. This chain's CDR3 is CASSPSRESSYEQYF. Here the CDR3 DNA reads TGTGCCAGCAGCCCCTCGCGGGAGAGCTCCTACGAGCAGTACTTC.

This clonotype has a single count. The chain has TRBV27 and TRBJ1-4, with D perhaps matching TRBD1 (5 bases). Germline CDR1 reads MNHEY; CDR2 reads SMNVEV (reference sequence). The CDR3 runs 14 residues. Trimming pared 6 bases from V and 8 bases from J, leaving 16 bases between. The CDR3, as DNA: TGTGCCAGCAGGGCCGGGACCGAGTGGGAAAAACTGTTTTTT. This codes for CASRAGTEWEKLFF.

The sample holds many counts of this clonotype. The genes are TRBV10-3 and TRBJ2-3, with a weak D call TRBD2 (6 bases). The CDR3 loop spans 15 amino acids. Trimming pared 10 bases from V and 2 bases from J, leaving 19 bases between. From germline, CDR1 is ENHRY and CDR2 SYGVKD. The CDR3 here is CATQESSADTDTQYF. CDR3 bases: TGTGCCACCCAAGAATCTAGCGCGGACACAGATACGCAGTATTTT.

The chain links TRBV7-9 to TRBJ2-7; D is perhaps TRBD1 (6 bases). Germline CDR1 reads SEHNR; CDR2 reads FQNEAQ (reference sequence). This CDR3 is 14 amino acids long. V was clipped by 4 bases and J by 2 bases, with 12 bases between them. This chain's CDR3 is CASSSTGAPYEQYF. The DNA for the CDR3 is TGTGCCAGCAGCTCGACAGGCGCTCCCTACGAGCAGTACTTC.

As concerns this clonotype: A read error may explain this, as a much larger clone is one base away. The rearrangement joins TRBV20-1 to TRBJ2-1; 10 bases are a match to TRBD1. This CDR3 has 13 residues. Germline V gene data show CDR1 as DFQATT and CDR2 as SNEGSKA (reference sequence). This CDR3 is CSAGRQGAHEHFF. The CDR3 bases are TGCAGTGCTGGAAGACAGGGGGCACATGAGCACTTCTTC.

This clonotype appeared a few times. A much larger clonotype is one base distant, so this may be a read error. The rearrangement links TRBV11-2 to TRBJ2-1; perhaps TRBD1 as D (5 bases). V was cut by 2 bases and J by 9 bases, with 14 bases left in between. From germline, CDR1 is SGHAT and CDR2 FQNNGV. The CDR3 is 14 residues long. The chain's CDR3 is CASSLRPGMVEQFF. CDR3 DNA sequence: TGTGCCAGCAGCTTAAGGCCAGGGATGGTTGAGCAGTTCTTC.

This clonotype was detected many times. This rearrangement joins TRBV3-1 to TRBJ1-2, with D hard to call. The CDR3 totals 14 residues. Germline values: CDR1 LGHDT, CDR2 YNNKEL (reference sequence). Trimming cost V 0 bases and J 2 bases, with 7 bases left between them. CDR3 sequence (DNA): TGTGCCAGCAGCCAAGATTGGCCGAACTATGGCTACACCTTC. It is translated as CASSQDWPNYGYTF.

This clonotype was seen many times. V usage is TRBV4-1 and J usage is TRBJ2-2; 13 bases map to TRBD2. CDR1 and CDR2 (germline): MGHRA, YSYEKL. The CDR3 totals 18 residues. V lost 1 base and J lost 4; bases outside the gene matches: 6. The CDR3 loop is CASSQAGRLAGGTGELFF. The CDR3 region has the DNA TGCGCCAGCAGCCAAGCGGGGCGACTAGCGGGAGGCACCGGGGAGCTGTTTTTT.

This clonotype was counted at least ten times. The rearrangement links TRBV30 to TRBJ1-5; D unclear. Trimming stripped 3 bases from V and 3 bases from J, with 12 bases between. This CDR3 has 14 residues. Germline CDR1 GTSNPN, CDR2 SVGIG (reference sequence). Written as DNA, the CDR3 is TGTGCCTGGAGCCTCCGGGCCCTCAATCAGCCCCAGCATTTT. It translates to CAWSLRALNQPQHF.

This chain uses TRBV30 with TRBJ1-5; tentatively, D is TRBD1 (5 bases). Trimming stripped 4 bases from V and 2 bases from J, with 9 bases between. Germline lookup yields CDR1 GTSNPN and CDR2 SVGIG (reference sequence). The CDR3 spans 13 residues. CDR3 protein: CAWNQGGNQPQHF. The CDR3 bases are TGTGCCTGGAATCAGGGAGGCAATCAGCCCCAGCATTTT. Based on the CDR3 plus reference TRBV30 and TRBJ1-5, the full variable domain is SQTIHQWPATLVQPVGSPLSLECTVEGTSNPNLYWYRQAAGRGLQLLFYSVGIGQISSEVPQNLSASRPQDRQFILSSKKLLLSDSGFYLCAWNQGGNQPQHFGDGTRLSIL.

This clonotype was detected many times. V usage is TRBV2 and J usage is TRBJ2-1; 7 bases are a match to TRBD2. The CDR3 consists of 14 residues. Germline V CDR1 and CDR2: SNHLY, FYNNEI. V lost 5 bases and J lost 2; bases outside the gene matches: 3. Written as DNA, the CDR3 is TGTGCCAGCAGTCGAACTAGCGCCTACAATGAGCAGTTCTTC. Residues: CASSRTSAYNEQFF.

This clonotype was found many times. The CDR3 loop is CASSQDHGNTIYF. The DNA of the CDR3 is TGTGCCAGCAGCCAAGATCACGGAAACACCATATATTTT. This sequence joins TRBV3-1 and TRBJ1-3; D gene unclear. The CDR3 covers 13 residues. V was pared by 0 bases and J by 4 bases, with 4 bases between. The germline CDR1 and CDR2 sequences are LGHDT and YNNKEL (reference sequence).

This clonotype was counted many times. The chain employs TRBV24-1 and TRBJ2-2; TRBD1 agrees at 9 bases. The V and J ends lost 3 bases and 3 bases, in that order; junction bases with no gene match: 7. Per germline, CDR1 KGHDR and CDR2 SFDVKD. The CDR3 runs to 17 residues. Here the CDR3 reads CATSDTGTGRDTGELFF. The DNA for the CDR3 is TGTGCCACCAGTGATACGGGGACAGGGCGCGACACCGGGGAGCTGTTTTTT.